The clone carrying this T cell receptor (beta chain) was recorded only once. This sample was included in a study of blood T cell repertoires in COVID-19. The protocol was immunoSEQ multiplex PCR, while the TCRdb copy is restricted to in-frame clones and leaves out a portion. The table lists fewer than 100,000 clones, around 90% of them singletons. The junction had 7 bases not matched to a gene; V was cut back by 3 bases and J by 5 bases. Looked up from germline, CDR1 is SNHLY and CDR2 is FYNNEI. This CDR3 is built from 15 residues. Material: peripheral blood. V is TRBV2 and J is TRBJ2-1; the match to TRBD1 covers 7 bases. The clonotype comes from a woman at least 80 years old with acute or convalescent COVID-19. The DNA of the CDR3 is TGTGCCAGCAGTGAGGCGACAGGGTGGAACAATGAGCAGTTCTTC. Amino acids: CASSEATGWNNEQFF. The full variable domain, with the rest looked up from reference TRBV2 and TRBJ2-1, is EPEVTQTPSHQVTQMGQEVILRCVPISNHLYFYWYRQILGQKVEFLVSFYNNEISEKSEIFDDQFSVERPDGSNFTLKIRSTKLEDSAMYFCASSEATGWNNEQFFGPGTRLTVL.